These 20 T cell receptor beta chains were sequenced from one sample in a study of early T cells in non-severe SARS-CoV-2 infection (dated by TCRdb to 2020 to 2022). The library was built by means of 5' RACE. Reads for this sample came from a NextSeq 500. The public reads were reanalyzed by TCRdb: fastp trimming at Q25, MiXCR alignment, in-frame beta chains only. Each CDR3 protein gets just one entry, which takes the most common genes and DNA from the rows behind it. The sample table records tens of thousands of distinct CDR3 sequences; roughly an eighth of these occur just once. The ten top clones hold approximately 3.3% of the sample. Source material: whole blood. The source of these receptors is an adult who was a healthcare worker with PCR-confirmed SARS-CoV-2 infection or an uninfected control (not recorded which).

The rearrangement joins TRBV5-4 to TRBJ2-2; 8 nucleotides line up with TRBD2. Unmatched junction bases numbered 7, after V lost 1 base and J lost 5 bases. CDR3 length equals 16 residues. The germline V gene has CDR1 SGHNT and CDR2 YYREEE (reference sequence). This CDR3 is CASSLRAGAGTGELFF. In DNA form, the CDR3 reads TGTGCCAGCAGCTTGCGAGCGGGAGCCGGAACCGGGGAGCTGTTTTTT.

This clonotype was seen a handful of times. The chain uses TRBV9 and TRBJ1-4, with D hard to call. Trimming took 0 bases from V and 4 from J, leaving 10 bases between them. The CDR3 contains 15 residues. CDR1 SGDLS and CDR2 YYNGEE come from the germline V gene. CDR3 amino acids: CASSVGGVLNEKLFF. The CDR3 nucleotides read TGTGCCAGCAGCGTAGGGGGAGTCCTTAATGAAAAACTGTTTTTT. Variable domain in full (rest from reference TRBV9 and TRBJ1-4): DSGVTQTPKHLITATGQRVTLRCSPRSGDLSVYWYQQSLDQGLQFLIQYYNGEERAKGNILERFSAQQFPDLHSELNLSSLELGDSALYFCASSVGGVLNEKLFFGSGTQLSVL.

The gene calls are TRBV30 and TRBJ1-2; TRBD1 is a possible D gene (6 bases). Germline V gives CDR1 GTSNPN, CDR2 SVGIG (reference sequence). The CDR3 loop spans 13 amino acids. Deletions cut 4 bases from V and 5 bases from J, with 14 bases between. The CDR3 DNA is TGTGCCTGGAAAACCGGGACACTTTATGGCTACACCTTC. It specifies CAWKTGTLYGYTF.

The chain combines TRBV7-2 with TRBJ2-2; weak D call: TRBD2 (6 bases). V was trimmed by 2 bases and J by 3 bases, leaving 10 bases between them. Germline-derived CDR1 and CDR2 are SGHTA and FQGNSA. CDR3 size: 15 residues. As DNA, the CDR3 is TGTGCCAGCAGCTTACGGACTACCGACACCGGGGAGCTGTTTTTT. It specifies CASSLRTTDTGELFF.

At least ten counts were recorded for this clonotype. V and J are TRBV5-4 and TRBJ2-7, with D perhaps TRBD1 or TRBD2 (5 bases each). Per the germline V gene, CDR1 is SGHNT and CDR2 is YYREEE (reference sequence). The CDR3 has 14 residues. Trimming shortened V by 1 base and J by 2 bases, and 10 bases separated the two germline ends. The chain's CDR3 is CASSLWGTAYEQYF. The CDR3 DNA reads TGTGCCAGCAGCTTGTGGGGGACCGCCTACGAGCAGTACTTC. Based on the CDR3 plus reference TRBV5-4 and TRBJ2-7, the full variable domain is ETGVTQSPTHLIKTRGQQVTLRCSSQSGHNTVSWYQQALGQGPQFIFQYYREEENGRGNFPPRFSGLQFPNYSSELNVNALELDDSALYLCASSLWGTAYEQYFGPGTRLTVT.

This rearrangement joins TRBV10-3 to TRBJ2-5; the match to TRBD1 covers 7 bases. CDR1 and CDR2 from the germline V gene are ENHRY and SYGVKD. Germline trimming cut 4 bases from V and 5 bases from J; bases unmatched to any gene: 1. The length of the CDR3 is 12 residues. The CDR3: CAISAQGETQYF. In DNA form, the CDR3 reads TGTGCCATCAGTGCACAGGGGGAGACCCAGTACTTC.

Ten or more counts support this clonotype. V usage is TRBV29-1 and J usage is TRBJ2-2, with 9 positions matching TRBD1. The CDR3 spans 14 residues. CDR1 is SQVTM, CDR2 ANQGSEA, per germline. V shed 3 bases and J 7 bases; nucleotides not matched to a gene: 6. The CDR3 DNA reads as TGCAGCGTTGAGGGGACAGGGCTTGTCGGGGAGCTGTTTTTT. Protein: CSVEGTGLVGELFF.

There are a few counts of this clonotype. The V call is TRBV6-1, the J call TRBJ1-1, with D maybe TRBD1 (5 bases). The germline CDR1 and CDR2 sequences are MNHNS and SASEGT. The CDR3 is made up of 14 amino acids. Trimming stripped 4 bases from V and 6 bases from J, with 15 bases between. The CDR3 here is CASSATALSAEAFF. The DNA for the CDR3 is TGTGCCAGCAGTGCGACAGCTCTAAGCGCTGAAGCTTTCTTT.

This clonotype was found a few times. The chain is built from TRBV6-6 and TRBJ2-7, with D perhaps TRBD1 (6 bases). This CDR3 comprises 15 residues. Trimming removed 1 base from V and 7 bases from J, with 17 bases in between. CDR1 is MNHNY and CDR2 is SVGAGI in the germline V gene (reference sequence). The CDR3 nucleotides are TGTGCCAGCAGTTACTTACAGGGACCCCTGGGAGAGCAGTACTTC. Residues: CASSYLQGPLGEQYF.

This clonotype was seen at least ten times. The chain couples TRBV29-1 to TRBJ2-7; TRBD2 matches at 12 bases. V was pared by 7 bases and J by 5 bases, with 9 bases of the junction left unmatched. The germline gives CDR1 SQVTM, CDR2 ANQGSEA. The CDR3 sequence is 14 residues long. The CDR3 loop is CSGTSGMSVDEQYF. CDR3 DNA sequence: TGCAGCGGGACTAGCGGGATGTCAGTCGACGAGCAGTACTTC.

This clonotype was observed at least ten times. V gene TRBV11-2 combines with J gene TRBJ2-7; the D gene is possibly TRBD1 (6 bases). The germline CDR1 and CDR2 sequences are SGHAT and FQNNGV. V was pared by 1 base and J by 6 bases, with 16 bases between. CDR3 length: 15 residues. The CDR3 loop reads CASSLGGRGLGEQYF. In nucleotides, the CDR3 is TGTGCCAGCAGCTTAGGCGGCAGGGGATTAGGCGAGCAGTACTTC.

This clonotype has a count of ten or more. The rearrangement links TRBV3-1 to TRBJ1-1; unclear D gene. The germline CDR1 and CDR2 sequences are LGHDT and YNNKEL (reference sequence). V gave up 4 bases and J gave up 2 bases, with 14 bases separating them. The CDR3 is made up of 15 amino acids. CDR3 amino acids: CASSLTLGFNTEAFF. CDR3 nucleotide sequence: TGTGCCAGCAGCCTGACTCTGGGATTCAACACTGAAGCTTTCTTT.

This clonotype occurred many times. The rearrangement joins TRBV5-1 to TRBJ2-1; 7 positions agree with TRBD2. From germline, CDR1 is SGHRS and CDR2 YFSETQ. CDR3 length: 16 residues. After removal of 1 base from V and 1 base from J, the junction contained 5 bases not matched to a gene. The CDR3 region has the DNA TGCGCCAGCAGCTTGTGGGCTAGCGGATCCTACAATGAGCAGTTCTTC. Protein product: CASSLWASGSYNEQFF.

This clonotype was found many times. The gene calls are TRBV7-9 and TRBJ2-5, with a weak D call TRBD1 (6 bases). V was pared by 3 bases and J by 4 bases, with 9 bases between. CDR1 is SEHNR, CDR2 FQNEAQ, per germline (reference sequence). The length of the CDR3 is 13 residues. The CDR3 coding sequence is TGTGCCAGCAGCTTGTGGGGGCGAGAGACCCAGTACTTC. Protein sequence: CASSLWGRETQYF.

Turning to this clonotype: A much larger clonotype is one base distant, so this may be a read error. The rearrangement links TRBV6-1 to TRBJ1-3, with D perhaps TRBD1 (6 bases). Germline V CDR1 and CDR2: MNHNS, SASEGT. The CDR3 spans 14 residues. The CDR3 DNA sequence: TGTGCCAGCAGTGAACCAGGCCCCGGGGGCACCATATGTTTT. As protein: CASSEPGPGGTICF.

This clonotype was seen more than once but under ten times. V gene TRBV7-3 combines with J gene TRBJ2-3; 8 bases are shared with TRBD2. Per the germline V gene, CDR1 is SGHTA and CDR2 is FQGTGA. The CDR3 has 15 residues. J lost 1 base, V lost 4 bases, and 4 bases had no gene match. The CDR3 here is CASSSPAGGTDTQYF. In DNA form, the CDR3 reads TGTGCCAGCAGCTCCCCAGCGGGGGGCACAGATACGCAGTATTTT.

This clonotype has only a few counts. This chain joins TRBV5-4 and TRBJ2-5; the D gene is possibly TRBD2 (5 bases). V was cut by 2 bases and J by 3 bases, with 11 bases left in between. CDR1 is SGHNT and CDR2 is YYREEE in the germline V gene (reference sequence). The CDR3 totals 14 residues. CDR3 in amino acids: CASSLASRKETQYF. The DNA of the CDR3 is TGTGCCAGCAGCTTAGCTAGCAGGAAAGAGACCCAGTACTTC.

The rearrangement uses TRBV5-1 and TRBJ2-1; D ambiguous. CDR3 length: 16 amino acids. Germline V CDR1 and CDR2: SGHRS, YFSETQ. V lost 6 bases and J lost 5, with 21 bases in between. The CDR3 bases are TGCGCCAGCACCCGAGCCCCGGGCCGATCTGACAATGAGCAGTTCTTC. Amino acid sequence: CASTRAPGRSDNEQFF.

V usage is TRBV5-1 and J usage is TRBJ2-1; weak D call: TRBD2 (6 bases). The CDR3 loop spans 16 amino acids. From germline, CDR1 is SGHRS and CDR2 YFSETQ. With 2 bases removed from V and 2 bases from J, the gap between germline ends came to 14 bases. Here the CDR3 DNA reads TGCGCCAGCAGCTTAGGGACTGAACTTACCTACAATGAGCAGTTCTTC. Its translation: CASSLGTELTYNEQFF.

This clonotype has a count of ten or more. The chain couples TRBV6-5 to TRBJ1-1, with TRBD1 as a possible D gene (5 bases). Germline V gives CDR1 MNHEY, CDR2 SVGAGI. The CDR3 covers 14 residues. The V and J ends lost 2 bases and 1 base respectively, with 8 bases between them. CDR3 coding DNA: TGTGCCAGCAGTTACGGGGCAGCGAACACTGAAGCTTTCTTT. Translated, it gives CASSYGAANTEAFF.